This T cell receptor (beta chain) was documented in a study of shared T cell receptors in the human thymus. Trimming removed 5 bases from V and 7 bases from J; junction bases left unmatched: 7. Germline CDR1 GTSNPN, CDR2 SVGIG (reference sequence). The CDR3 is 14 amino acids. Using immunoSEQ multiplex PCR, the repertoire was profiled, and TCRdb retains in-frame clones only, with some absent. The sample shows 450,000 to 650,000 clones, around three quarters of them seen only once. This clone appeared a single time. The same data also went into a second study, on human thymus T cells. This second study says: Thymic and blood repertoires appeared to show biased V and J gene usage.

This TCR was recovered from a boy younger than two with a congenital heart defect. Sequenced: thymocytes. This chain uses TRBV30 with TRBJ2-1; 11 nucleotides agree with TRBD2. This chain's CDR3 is CAWGGLAVSNEQFF. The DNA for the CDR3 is TGTGCCTGGGGGGGACTAGCGGTATCTAATGAGCAGTTCTTC.